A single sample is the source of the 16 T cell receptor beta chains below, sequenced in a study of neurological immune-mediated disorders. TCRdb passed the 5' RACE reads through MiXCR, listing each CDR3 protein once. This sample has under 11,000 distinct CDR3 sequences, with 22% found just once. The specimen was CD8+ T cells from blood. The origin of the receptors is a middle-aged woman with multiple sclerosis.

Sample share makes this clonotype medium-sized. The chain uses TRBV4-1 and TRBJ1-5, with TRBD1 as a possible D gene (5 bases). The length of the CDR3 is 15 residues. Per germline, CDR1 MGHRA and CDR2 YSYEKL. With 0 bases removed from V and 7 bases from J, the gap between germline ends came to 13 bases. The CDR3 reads CASSQEGVLGQPQHF. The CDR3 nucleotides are TGCGCCAGCAGCCAAGAAGGGGTCCTAGGCCAGCCCCAGCATTTT.

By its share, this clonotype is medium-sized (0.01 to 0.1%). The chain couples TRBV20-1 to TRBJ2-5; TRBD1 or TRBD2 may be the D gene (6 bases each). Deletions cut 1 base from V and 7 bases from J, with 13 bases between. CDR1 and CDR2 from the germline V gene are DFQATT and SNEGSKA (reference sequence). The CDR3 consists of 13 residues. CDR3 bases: TGCAGTGCTAGAGTGGGGGGCTACGGGACCCAGTACTTC. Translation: CSARVGGYGTQYF.

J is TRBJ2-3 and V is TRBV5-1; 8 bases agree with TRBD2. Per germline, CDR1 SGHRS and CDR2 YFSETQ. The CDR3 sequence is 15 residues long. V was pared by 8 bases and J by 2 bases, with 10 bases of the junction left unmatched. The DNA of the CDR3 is TGCGCCAGTCGAGGCGGGGGGCTGACCACAGATACGCAGTATTTT. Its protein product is CASRGGGLTTDTQYF.

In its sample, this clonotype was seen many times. The CDR3 DNA is TGTGCCAGCAGTACTAGCGGGCTCACAGATACGCAGTATTTT. Translated, it gives CASSTSGLTDTQYF. The V and J genes are TRBV12-3 or TRBV12-4 and TRBJ2-3; the match to TRBD2 covers 9 bases. The CDR3 is 14 amino acids. Trimming cost V 5 bases and J 2 bases; bases outside gene matches: 2.

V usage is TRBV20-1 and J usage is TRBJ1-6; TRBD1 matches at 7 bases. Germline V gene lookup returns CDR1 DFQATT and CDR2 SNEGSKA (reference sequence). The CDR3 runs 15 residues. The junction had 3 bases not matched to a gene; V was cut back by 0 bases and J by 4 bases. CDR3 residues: CSARDAGGYNSPLHF. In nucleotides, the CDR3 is TGCAGTGCTAGAGATGCAGGGGGATATAATTCACCCCTCCACTTT.

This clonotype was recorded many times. The CDR3 nucleotides are TGTGCCAGCAGCTTAGTACACGTCCCCTACGAGCAGTACTTC. Its protein is CASSLVHVPYEQYF. V is TRBV7-8 and J is TRBJ2-7; unclear D gene. This CDR3 has 14 amino acids. Trimming removed 1 base from V and 2 bases from J, with 9 bases in between. Germline values: CDR1 SGHVS, CDR2 FQNEAQ.

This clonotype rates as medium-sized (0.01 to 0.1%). CDR3 region: CSGSQGAGTEAFF. As DNA, the CDR3 is TGCAGCGGATCACAGGGGGCTGGGACTGAAGCTTTCTTT. J is TRBJ1-1 and V is TRBV29-1; 9 bases match TRBD1. The CDR3 consists of 13 residues. Germline CDR1 is SQVTM and CDR2 is ANQGSEA. Trimming took 7 bases from V and 5 from J; bases not matched to a gene: 8. The full variable domain, in which reference TRBV29-1 and TRBJ1-1 provide the parts outside the CDR3, is SAVISQKPSRDICQRGTSLTIQCQVDSQVTMMFWYRQQPGQSLTLIATANQGSEATYESGFVIDKFPISRPNLTFSTLTVSNMSPEDSSIYLCSGSQGAGTEAFFGQGTRLTVV.

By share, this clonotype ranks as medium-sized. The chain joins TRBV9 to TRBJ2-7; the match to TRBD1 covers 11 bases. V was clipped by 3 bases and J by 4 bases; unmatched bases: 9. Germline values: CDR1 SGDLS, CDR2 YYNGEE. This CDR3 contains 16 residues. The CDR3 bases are TGTGCCAGCAGCGCCGGGGGAGGACAGGGGGCTTACGAGCAGTACTTC. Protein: CASSAGGGQGAYEQYF.

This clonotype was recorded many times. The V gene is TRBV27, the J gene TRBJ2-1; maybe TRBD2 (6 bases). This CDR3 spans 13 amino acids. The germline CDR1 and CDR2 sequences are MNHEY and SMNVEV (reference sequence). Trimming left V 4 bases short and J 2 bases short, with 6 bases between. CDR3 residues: CASSSSAYNEQFF. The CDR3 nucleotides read TGTGCCAGCAGTTCTAGCGCCTACAATGAGCAGTTCTTC.

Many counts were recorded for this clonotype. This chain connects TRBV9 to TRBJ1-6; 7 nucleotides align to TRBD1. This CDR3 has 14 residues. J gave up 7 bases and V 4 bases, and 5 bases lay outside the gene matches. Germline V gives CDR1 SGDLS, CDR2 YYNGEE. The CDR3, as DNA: TGTGCCAGCAGCCGCCGGGACAGAAATTCACCCCTCCACTTT. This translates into CASSRRDRNSPLHF. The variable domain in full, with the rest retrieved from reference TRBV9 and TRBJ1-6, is DSGVTQTPKHLITATGQRVTLRCSPRSGDLSVYWYQQSLDQGLQFLIQYYNGEERAKGNILERFSAQQFPDLHSELNLSSLELGDSALYFCASSRRDRNSPLHFGNGTRLTVT.

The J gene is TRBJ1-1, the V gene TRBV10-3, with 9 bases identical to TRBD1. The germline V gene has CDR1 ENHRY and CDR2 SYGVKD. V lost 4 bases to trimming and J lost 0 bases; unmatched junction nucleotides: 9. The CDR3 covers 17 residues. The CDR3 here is CAISVLEQGAVNTEAFF. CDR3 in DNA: TGTGCCATCAGTGTGTTAGAACAGGGGGCAGTGAACACTGAAGCTTTCTTT.

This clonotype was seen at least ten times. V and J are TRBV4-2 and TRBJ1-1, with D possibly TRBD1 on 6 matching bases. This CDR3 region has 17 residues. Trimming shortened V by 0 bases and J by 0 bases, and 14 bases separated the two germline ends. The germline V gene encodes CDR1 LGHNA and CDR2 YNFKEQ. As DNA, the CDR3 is TGTGCCAGCAGCCAAGACCCCTCGGGGACAATGAACACTGAAGCTTTCTTT. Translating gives CASSQDPSGTMNTEAFF.

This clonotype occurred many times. CDR3: CASSLVYEQYF. In DNA, the CDR3 is TGTGCCAGCAGCTTAGTCTACGAGCAGTACTTC. V gene TRBV11-2 combines with J gene TRBJ2-7; D unclear. Trimming took off 1 base at V and 3 bases at J, with 1 base between the two ends. CDR3 length: 11 residues. CDR1 is SGHAT and CDR2 is FQNNGV in the germline V gene. The complete variable domain, with remaining parts taken from reference TRBV11-2 and TRBJ2-7, reads EAGVAQSPRYKIIEKRQSVAFWCNPISGHATLYWYQQILGQGPKLLIQFQNNGVVDDSQLPKDRFSAERLKGVDSTLKIQPAKLEDSAVYLCASSLVYEQYFGPGTRLTVT.

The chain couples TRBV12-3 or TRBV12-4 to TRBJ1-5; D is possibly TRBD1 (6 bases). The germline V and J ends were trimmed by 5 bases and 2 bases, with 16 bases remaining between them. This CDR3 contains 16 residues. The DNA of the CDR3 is TGTGCCAGCAGTCGCGACATTCCAGGGGGCAATCAGCCCCAGCATTTT. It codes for CASSRDIPGGNQPQHF.

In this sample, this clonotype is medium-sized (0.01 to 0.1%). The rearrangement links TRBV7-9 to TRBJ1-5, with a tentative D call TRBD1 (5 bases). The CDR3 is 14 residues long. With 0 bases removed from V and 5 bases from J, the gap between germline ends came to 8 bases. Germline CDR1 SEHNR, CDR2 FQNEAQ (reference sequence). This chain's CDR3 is CASSLAGTDQPQHF. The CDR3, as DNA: TGTGCCAGCAGCTTAGCAGGGACCGATCAGCCCCAGCATTTT.

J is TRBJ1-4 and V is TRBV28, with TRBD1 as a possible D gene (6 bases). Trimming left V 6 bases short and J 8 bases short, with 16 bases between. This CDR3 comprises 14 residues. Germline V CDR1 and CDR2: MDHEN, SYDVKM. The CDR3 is CASRTQGIGEKLFF. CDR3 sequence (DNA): TGTGCCAGCAGGACACAGGGAATTGGGGAAAAACTGTTTTTT.